The 16 T cell receptor beta chains below come from one sample, sequenced in a study of T-cell memory formation after mild COVID-19 (dated by TCRdb to the early 2020s). Libraries were constructed by 5' RACE. The listed sequencing device is Illumina NovaSeq 6000. TCRdb reanalyzed the raw reads on its own, using fastp at Q25 for trimming and MiXCR for clone calling, and kept in-frame beta chains. Each entry merges the rows of one CDR3 protein and shows their most common DNA and genes. Recorded for this sample are 44,000 or so distinct CDR3 sequences; 8% to 10% of them occurred a single time. About 10% of the sample is in the top ten clones. Material for sequencing was PBMCs or a T cell subset sorted from them (not recorded which). The receptors derive from an adult woman who had mild COVID-19 (a few samples of this study predate the infection). The sample titles of this study are shuffled in the database, so cell type and time point are left out; the donor was told from shared clones.

V usage is TRBV20-1 and J usage is TRBJ2-2; 10 nucleotides align to TRBD2. The CDR3 has 15 amino acids. CDR1 and CDR2 from the germline V gene are DFQATT and SNEGSKA (reference sequence). V gave up 3 bases and J gave up 3 bases; unmatched junction bases: 4. CDR3 residues: CSARASGSDTGELFF. CDR3 DNA sequence: TGCAGTGCTAGGGCTAGCGGGAGCGACACCGGGGAGCTGTTTTTT.

CDR3 nucleotides: TGTGCCAGCAGCCGAACACAGGTGGGGAACACTGAAGCTTTCTTT. Its protein is CASSRTQVGNTEAFF. The chain is built from TRBV5-5 and TRBJ1-1; possible D gene TRBD1, 5 bases. CDR3 length: 15 residues. CDR1 is SGHKS and CDR2 is YYEKEE in the germline V gene (reference sequence). The V end lost 4 bases, the J end lost 1 base, and 14 bases lay between the germline ends.

This clonotype came up a few times. The chain employs TRBV4-1 and TRBJ2-5, with D possibly matching TRBD2 (5 bases). The CDR3 loop spans 13 amino acids. With 2 bases removed from V and 4 bases from J, the gap between germline ends came to 8 bases. CDR1 and CDR2 from the germline V gene are MGHRA and YSYEKL. CDR3 coding DNA: TGCGCCAGCAGCCAAACTAGGCGAGAGACCCAGTACTTC. Translated: CASSQTRRETQYF.

This clonotype was counted many times. The chain joins TRBV4-1 to TRBJ2-1, with D possibly matching TRBD1 (8 bases). Looked up from germline, CDR1 is MGHRA and CDR2 is YSYEKL. V lost 2 bases and J lost 8, with 22 bases in between. The CDR3 covers 17 residues. The CDR3, as DNA: TGCGCCAGCAGCCAAACCGTACAGGGGGGGTTACAGGATGAGCAGTTCTTC. It yields the protein CASSQTVQGGLQDEQFF.

The chain is built from TRBV20-1 and TRBJ2-7; TRBD1 matches at 9 bases. J was trimmed by 6 bases and V by 6 bases; bases with no gene match: 6. Germline CDR1 is DFQATT and CDR2 is SNEGSKA (reference sequence). CDR3 size: 12 residues. CDR3 nucleotides: TGCAGTGCAGCGGGACAGGGCTTCGAGCAGTACTTC. Residues: CSAAGQGFEQYF.

This clonotype was seen ten or more times. V and J are TRBV11-2 and TRBJ2-1; 8 bases agree with TRBD2. The germline V gene has CDR1 SGHAT and CDR2 FQNNGV. Losses at the gene ends were 1 base for V and 7 bases for J; bases not matched to a gene: 6. This CDR3 contains 15 residues. The CDR3 DNA is TGTGCCAGCAGCTTAGGACGGGGGGGCAAGAATGAGCAGTTCTTC. Translated, it gives CASSLGRGGKNEQFF. Combining the CDR3 with reference TRBV11-2 and TRBJ2-1 gives the whole variable domain EAGVAQSPRYKIIEKRQSVAFWCNPISGHATLYWYQQILGQGPKLLIQFQNNGVVDDSQLPKDRFSAERLKGVDSTLKIQPAKLEDSAVYLCASSLGRGGKNEQFFGPGTRLTVL.

In this sample, this clonotype turned up many times. This chain links TRBV20-1 with TRBJ1-2; D may be TRBD1 (5 bases). V was shortened by 4 bases and J by 2 bases, with 11 bases between the two germline ends. The CDR3 length is 13 residues. Germline lookup yields CDR1 DFQATT and CDR2 SNEGSKA (reference sequence). The CDR3 spells CSATGNRNYGYTF. In nucleotides, the CDR3 is TGCAGTGCTACAGGGAATCGGAACTATGGCTACACCTTC.

The chain combines TRBV29-1 with TRBJ2-5; 8 nucleotides align to TRBD1. Germline CDR1 and CDR2: SQVTM and ANQGSEA. Trimming at V came to 6 bases and at J to 5 bases, leaving 5 bases not matched to a gene. CDR3 size: 12 residues. CDR3 region: CSVGRTGETQYF. The CDR3 bases are TGCAGCGTCGGAAGGACAGGGGAGACCCAGTACTTC.

The rearrangement links TRBV5-1 to TRBJ2-1; 9 bases map to TRBD2. V was clipped by 2 bases and J by 7 bases; unmatched bases: 10. The CDR3 contains 16 residues. Per germline, CDR1 SGHRS and CDR2 YFSETQ. In nucleotides, the CDR3 is TGCGCCAGCAGCTTTTTAGGCGGGGGGGCAGGGAATGAGCAGTTCTTC. Its protein product is CASSFLGGGAGNEQFF.

In this sample, this clonotype turned up many times. This sequence joins TRBV6-1 and TRBJ2-7, with 7 bases fitting TRBD1. The length of the CDR3 is 16 residues. Germline CDR1 MNHNS, CDR2 SASEGT. Trimming removed 7 bases from V and 3 bases from J; junction bases left unmatched: 15. Here the CDR3 DNA reads TGTGCCAGCATGTTCGATCACAGGGGTGGAAACTACGAGCAGTACTTC. It is translated as CASMFDHRGGNYEQYF.

The rearrangement uses TRBV7-2 and TRBJ1-2, with D uncertain. CDR3 length equals 13 residues. The V end was cut by 8 bases, the J end by 4 bases, with 14 bases between. Germline CDR1 is SGHTA and CDR2 is FQGNSA. CDR3 amino acids: CASPPGGVYGYTF. CDR3 DNA: TGTGCCAGCCCGCCTGGTGGGGTCTATGGCTACACCTTC. Full variable domain (rest looked up from reference TRBV7-2 and TRBJ1-2): GAGVSQSPSNKVTEKGKDVELRCDPISGHTALYWYRQSLGQGLEFLIYFQGNSAPDKSGLPSDRFSAERTGGSVSTLTIQRTQQEDSAVYLCASPPGGVYGYTFGSGTRLTVV.

This clonotype has a handful of counts. The V and J genes are TRBV11-2 and TRBJ2-7; 7 nucleotides agree with TRBD1. Germline V lookup: CDR1 SGHAT, CDR2 FQNNGV. This CDR3 has 16 residues. V shed 2 bases and J 2 bases; nucleotides not matched to a gene: 9. The CDR3 region is CASSLTDRVPTYEQYF. The CDR3 DNA sequence: TGTGCCAGCAGCTTAACTGACAGGGTCCCAACCTACGAGCAGTACTTC. Full variable domain (rest looked up from reference TRBV11-2 and TRBJ2-7): EAGVAQSPRYKIIEKRQSVAFWCNPISGHATLYWYQQILGQGPKLLIQFQNNGVVDDSQLPKDRFSAERLKGVDSTLKIQPAKLEDSAVYLCASSLTDRVPTYEQYFGPGTRLTVT.

This clonotype showed up many times. The chain is built from TRBV4-3 and TRBJ1-4, with 8 bases matching TRBD1. Trimming took 4 bases from V and 6 from J; bases not matched to a gene: 13. CDR1 is LGHNA, CDR2 YSLEER, per germline. The CDR3 runs to 17 residues. This CDR3 is CASSRGQGTNKYEKLFF. The CDR3 DNA follows: TGCGCCAGCAGCCGTGGACAGGGAACGAATAAGTATGAAAAACTGTTTTTT.

There are a few counts of this clonotype. This sequence joins TRBV7-2 and TRBJ1-2; 8 bases match TRBD1. The CDR3 is 16 amino acids. The germline V gene encodes CDR1 SGHTA and CDR2 FQGNSA. With 1 base clipped from V and 5 bases from J, the junction kept 9 bases outside the gene matches. The CDR3 nucleotides read TGTGCCAGCAGCTTAGGATTCAGGGGGCTGCAGTATGGCTACACCTTC. Its protein product is CASSLGFRGLQYGYTF.

The rearrangement links TRBV5-1 to TRBJ1-1, with 8 bases fitting TRBD1. There are 15 residues in the CDR3. Germline CDR1 SGHRS, CDR2 YFSETQ. V shed 4 bases, J shed 0 bases, and the junction held 5 bases outside the gene matches. CDR3 sequence (DNA): TGCGCCAGCAGCGGCAGGGGGCGAGTGAACACTGAAGCTTTCTTT. Its protein is CASSGRGRVNTEAFF. Full variable domain (rest looked up from reference TRBV5-1 and TRBJ1-1): KAGVTQTPRYLIKTRGQQVTLSCSPISGHRSVSWYQQTPGQGLQFLFEYFSETQRNKGNFPGRFSGRQFSNSRSEMNVSTLELGDSALYLCASSGRGRVNTEAFFGQGTRLTVV.

This chain uses TRBV28 with TRBJ2-7; no reliable D call. The CDR3 is 13 residues long. Germline-derived CDR1 and CDR2 are MDHEN and SYDVKM. The germline V and J ends were trimmed by 5 bases and 2 bases, with 10 bases remaining between them. CDR3 nucleotides: TGTGCCAGCAGTCCCCCCCCCGCCTACGAGCAGTACTTC. This translates into CASSPPPAYEQYF.